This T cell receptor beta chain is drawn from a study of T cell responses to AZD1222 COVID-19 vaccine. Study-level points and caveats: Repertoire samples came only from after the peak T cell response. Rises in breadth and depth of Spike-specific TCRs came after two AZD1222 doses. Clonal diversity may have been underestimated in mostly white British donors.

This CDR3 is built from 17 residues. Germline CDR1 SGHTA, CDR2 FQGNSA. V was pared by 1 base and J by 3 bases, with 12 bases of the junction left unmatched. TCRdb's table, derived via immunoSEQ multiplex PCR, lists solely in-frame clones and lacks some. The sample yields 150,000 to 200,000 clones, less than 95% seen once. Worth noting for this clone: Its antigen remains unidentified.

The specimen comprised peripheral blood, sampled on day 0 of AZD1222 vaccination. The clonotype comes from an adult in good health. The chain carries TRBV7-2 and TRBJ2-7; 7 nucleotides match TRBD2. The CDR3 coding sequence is TGTGCCAGCAGCTTAGGAGGTGGAGCGGGGAAGAGCTACGAGCAGTACTTC. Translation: CASSLGGGAGKSYEQYF. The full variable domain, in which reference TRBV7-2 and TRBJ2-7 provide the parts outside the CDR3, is GAGVSQSPSNKVTEKGKDVELRCDPISGHTALYWYRQSLGQGLEFLIYFQGNSAPDKSGLPSDRFSAERTGGSVSTLTIQRTQQEDSAVYLCASSLGGGAGKSYEQYFGPGTRLTVT.